Sequencing of this T cell receptor (beta chain) was carried out in a study of shared T cell receptors in the human thymus. Repertoires were generated with immunoSEQ multiplex PCR, while TCRdb's copy carries only in-frame clones and drops some. The sample carries 640,000 or so clones, about 87% recorded once. Germline assignment: CDR1 SGHRS and CDR2 YFSETQ. The CDR3 has 16 residues. The J segment lost 4 bases and the V segment lost 3 bases, leaving 9 bases of the junction unmatched. This sample also belongs to another study, concerning human thymus T cells. In that study: Thymic material originated from resections removed in the course of corrective heart surgery. An apparent bias in V and J gene usage was seen in thymic and blood repertoires. Among unrelated individuals, related research reported thymic repertoires that overlapped highly.

This receptor was taken from a boy under two years old with a congenital heart defect. The V and J genes are TRBV5-1 and TRBJ2-2; 7 bases are shared with TRBD1. Sequenced input: thymocytes. The CDR3 protein is CASSSRDSEATGELFF. The CDR3 DNA reads TGCGCCAGCAGCTCACGGGACAGCGAGGCCACCGGGGAGCTGTTTTTT.